The rows below give T cell receptor beta chains drawn from one sample of a study of T-cell memory formation after mild COVID-19. One entry per CDR3 protein results from TCRdb running MiXCR on the 5' RACE reads. This table holds roughly 240,000 distinct CDR3 sequences, 15% to 19% found once. The sample consisted of PBMCs or a T cell subset sorted from them (not recorded which). These receptors all come from an adult woman who had mild COVID-19 (a few samples of this study predate the infection). Cell type and time point are not known. Each CDR3 is given with its conserved first and last residue. Fields, in order: D gene, J gene, clone size, V gene, CDR3 protein, CDR3 DNA. The D gene is left open where the match is weak. Size is stated for part of the rows, as once, few or many counts, or as a class when the clone is expanded.

. TRBJ2-1 few TRBV19 CASSMGIVSYNEQFF TGTGCCAGTAGTATGGGGATAGTTTCCTACAATGAGCAGTTCTTC
TRBD1 TRBJ1-6 . TRBV10-3 CAISETGGAGPLHF TGTGCCATCAGCGAGACAGGGGGCGCGGGTCCCCTCCACTTT
. TRBJ1-1 few TRBV19 CASYPDRRTEAFF TGTGCCAGTTATCCCGACAGGCGCACTGAAGCTTTCTTT
TRBD2 TRBJ2-5 . TRBV15 CATSRDETGGTQYF TGTGCCACCAGCAGAGATGAGACGGGAGGGACCCAGTACTTC
. TRBJ2-5 few TRBV7-3 CASSLTLGETQYF TGTGCCAGCAGCTTAACACTCGGCGAGACCCAGTACTTC
. TRBJ2-1 . TRBV12-3/TRBV12-4 CASSLAGLKQFF TGTGCCAGCAGTTTAGCCGGGTTAAAGCAGTTCTTC
. TRBJ2-3 . TRBV4-2 CASSQPSRGAADTQYF TGTGCCAGCAGCCAGCCCTCCCGGGGGGCCGCGGATACGCAGTATTTT
TRBD2 TRBJ2-3 few TRBV7-2 CASSLLGTSASNTQYF TGTGCCAGCTCCCTATTGGGGACTAGCGCTTCGAATACGCAGTATTTT
TRBD1 TRBJ1-6 . TRBV5-1 CASTTGGSYNSPLHF TGCGCCAGCACGACAGGGGGGTCCTATAATTCACCCCTCCACTTT
. TRBJ2-5 . TRBV12-3/TRBV12-4 CASSSTKAVRETQYF TGTGCCAGCAGCTCTACAAAAGCTGTCCGAGAGACCCAGTACTTC
. TRBJ2-3 few TRBV20-1 CSAPDWKGTDTQYF TGCAGTGCCCCGGACTGGAAGGGGACAGATACGCAGTATTTT
. TRBJ2-3 . TRBV7-9 CASSLAVWETDTQYF TGTGCCAGCAGCTTAGCGGTTTGGGAAACAGATACGCAGTATTTT
. TRBJ2-2 few TRBV5-1 CASSLEIGRIPGELFF TGCGCCAGCAGCTTGGAAATCGGTCGGATCCCCGGGGAGCTGTTTTTT
. TRBJ1-1 once TRBV5-1 CASSIQTGVDEAFF TGCGCCAGCAGCATACAGACAGGAGTAGATGAAGCTTTCTTT
TRBD1 TRBJ2-7 . TRBV3-1 CASSRAGTGSYEQYF TGTGCCAGCAGCCGAGCCGGGACAGGCTCCTACGAGCAGTACTTC
. TRBJ2-3 . TRBV12-3/TRBV12-4 CASSFSVTDTQYF TGTGCCAGCAGTTTTTCCGTCACAGATACGCAGTATTTT
. TRBJ2-7 many TRBV7-2 CASSPSRGRGYEQYF TGTGCCAGCAGCCCTAGCCGGGGAAGAGGGTACGAGCAGTACTTC
. TRBJ1-1 . TRBV12-3/TRBV12-4 CASSPSNKAFF TGTGCCAGCAGTCCTTCAAATAAAGCTTTCTTT
TRBD1 TRBJ2-2 few TRBV20-1 CSARKGGATGELFF TGCAGTGCTAGAAAAGGGGGCGCGACCGGGGAGCTGTTTTTT
TRBD1 TRBJ1-1 few TRBV12-3/TRBV12-4 CASSRPGQGYTEAFF TGTGCCAGCAGTCGACCCGGACAGGGGTACACTGAAGCTTTCTTT
. TRBJ1-1 . TRBV29-1 CSGGDTEAFF TGCAGCGGGGGAGACACTGAAGCCTTCTTT
TRBD1 TRBJ2-2 . TRBV2 CASVGTGSTGELFF TGTGCCAGCGTTGGGACAGGGTCCACCGGGGAGCTGTTTTTT
. TRBJ1-5 . TRBV2 CASSVTNNQPQHF TGTGCCAGCAGTGTAACTAATAATCAGCCCCAGCATTTT
. TRBJ2-3 . TRBV5-1 CASSANQQGGVTDTQYF TGCGCCAGCAGCGCAAACCAACAGGGAGGGGTCACAGATACGCAGTATTTT
. TRBJ1-2 many TRBV7-2 CASSPPGVGYGYTF TGTGCCAGCAGCCCTCCGGGAGTCGGCTATGGCTACACCTTC
. TRBJ1-5 once TRBV5-1 CARSLDSNQPQHF TGCGCCAGAAGCTTGGACAGCAATCAGCCCCAGCATTTT
. TRBJ1-1 . TRBV12-3/TRBV12-4 CASTLTGEAFF TGTGCCAGCACCCTCACGGGTGAAGCTTTCTTT
. TRBJ2-7 few TRBV5-1 CASSLSGARYEQYF TGCGCCAGCAGCTTATCAGGGGCCCGCTACGAGCAGTACTTC
. TRBJ2-4 . TRBV5-1 CASSQSEWDKNIQYF TGCGCCAGCAGCCAAAGTGAATGGGACAAAAACATTCAGTACTTC
TRBD1 TRBJ2-3 . TRBV5-1 CASSLEGAHLTDTQYF TGCGCCAGCAGCTTGGAGGGGGCTCATCTCACAGATACGCAGTATTTT
. TRBJ2-3 few TRBV7-3 CASSARVGQGQVTQYF TGTGCCAGCAGCGCAAGGGTAGGGCAGGGGCAGGTTACGCAGTATTTT
. TRBJ1-4 . TRBV28 CASSLAGLSTNEKLFF TGTGCCAGCAGTTTAGCAGGGTTATCAACTAATGAAAAACTGTTTTTT
TRBD1 TRBJ2-5 few TRBV7-9 CASSWTGVGETQYF TGTGCCAGCAGCTGGACAGGGGTCGGAGAGACCCAGTACTTC
. TRBJ1-1 few TRBV19 CASSERNTEAFF TGTGCCAGTAGTGAGCGGAACACTGAAGCTTTCTTT
TRBD2 TRBJ2-5 few TRBV12-3/TRBV12-4 CASSFSGRMETQYF TGTGCCAGCAGTTTCAGCGGGAGGATGGAGACCCAGTACTTC
. TRBJ2-5 . TRBV5-1 CASSPRGLRQETQYF TGCGCCAGCAGCCCACGCGGACTACGACAAGAGACCCAGTACTTC
. TRBJ2-3 few TRBV20-1 CSARGDETSTDTQYF TGCAGTGCTAGAGGGGACGAAACTAGCACAGATACGCAGTATTTT
TRBD1 TRBJ1-6 few TRBV7-3 CASSLMGQGNSPLHF TGTGCCAGCAGCTTAATGGGACAGGGGAATTCACCCCTCCACTTT
TRBD1 TRBJ2-5 . TRBV11-2 CASSLDRGKVGTQYF TGTGCCAGCAGCTTAGACAGGGGGAAGGTTGGGACCCAGTACTTC
. TRBJ2-5 . TRBV11-3 CASRASEPSGKTQYF TGTGCCAGCAGAGCTAGCGAACCCTCGGGGAAGACCCAGTACTTC
. TRBJ2-7 few TRBV7-2 CASSSAIMRGAYEQYF TGTGCCAGCAGCTCAGCGATCATGCGCGGGGCCTACGAGCAGTACTTC
TRBD1 TRBJ2-2 . TRBV30 CAWSEGARTLTGELFF TGTGCCTGGAGCGAGGGGGCTAGGACCCTCACCGGGGAGCTGTTTTTT
. TRBJ2-5 . TRBV24-1 CATSTGIEETQYF TGTGCCACCAGCACAGGGATAGAAGAGACCCAGTACTTC
. TRBJ1-1 few TRBV3-1 CASSQDRSRGLRDTEAFF TGTGCCAGCAGCCAAGATAGGTCACGAGGGTTGCGGGACACTGAAGCTTTCTTT
. TRBJ2-7 few TRBV10-3 CAISEWSREQYF TGTGCCATCAGTGAATGGTCTCGCGAGCAGTACTTC
TRBD1 TRBJ1-1 . TRBV12-3/TRBV12-4 CASSLRTGEAFF TGTGCCAGCAGTTTACGGACAGGCGAAGCTTTCTTT
. TRBJ2-1 . TRBV4-3 CASSQVSRGYNEQFF TGCGCCAGCAGCCAAGTTTCCAGGGGCTACAATGAGCAGTTCTTC
. TRBJ2-7 few TRBV7-2 CASSLVGTASSYEQYF TGTGCCAGCAGCTTAGTCGGGACTGCCAGCTCCTACGAGCAGTACTTC
TRBD2 TRBJ2-5 few TRBV3-1 CASSTFGGQETQYF TGTGCCAGCAGCACTTTCGGGGGGCAAGAGACCCAGTACTTC
. TRBJ2-5 . TRBV6-1 CASSEGWSRRLQETQYF TGTGCCAGCAGTGAAGGCTGGTCAAGGAGGCTCCAAGAGACCCAGTACTTC
TRBD2 TRBJ2-3 . TRBV7-3 CASSLIGTSGMDTQYF TGTGCCAGCAGCTTAATAGGGACTAGCGGGATGGATACGCAGTATTTT
. TRBJ2-5 few TRBV7-2 CASSLQVGETQYF TGTGCCAGCAGCCTCCAGGTCGGCGAGACCCAGTACTTC
. TRBJ1-5 few TRBV6-2/TRBV6-3 CASGRNGIFEPQHF TGTGCCAGCGGGAGGAACGGCATCTTTGAGCCCCAGCATTTT
. TRBJ2-7 . TRBV6-5 CASRKQGFYEQYF TGTGCCAGCAGAAAACAGGGATTCTACGAGCAGTACTTC
. TRBJ2-6 few TRBV20-1 CSARVGGTGANVLTF TGCAGTGCTAGAGTTGGGGGAACTGGGGCCAACGTCCTGACTTTC
. TRBJ1-6 . TRBV4-1 CASSQDYRGRSPLHF TGCGCCAGCAGCCAAGACTACCGGGGGCGATCACCCCTCCACTTT
. TRBJ2-3 . TRBV12-3/TRBV12-4 CASSLASTASLQYF TGTGCCAGCAGTTTGGCTTCTACCGCCAGTCTACAGTATTTT
. TRBJ2-1 few TRBV9 CASTRDNEQFF TGTGCCAGCACGCGGGACAATGAGCAGTTCTTC
TRBD1 TRBJ2-5 many TRBV6-1 CATVRDRGRETQYF TGTGCCACGGTCCGGGACAGGGGTCGAGAGACCCAGTACTTC